The source of this T cell receptor beta chain is a study of T-cell reconstitution after alpha-beta-depleted transplantation in children. Trimming pared 1 base from V and 6 bases from J, leaving 9 bases between. The CDR3 runs 13 residues. The germline CDR1 and CDR2 sequences are SGHTA and FQGTGA. Details on this clonotype: The antigen remains unidentified.

Broader study findings: One year after transplant, T-cell counts and diversity came mostly from newly produced T cells.

Preparation of the TCRbeta library involved a method that used unique molecular identifiers. TCRdb re-called the PCR reads with MiXCR, one entry per CDR3 protein. The sample holds 250,000 to 400,000 distinct CDR3 sequences, 20% to 30% seen once. The clonotype comes from a male patient between 5 and 17 years old who had a stem cell transplant for acute lymphoblastic leukemia, so the T cells may come from the graft donor. J is TRBJ1-2 and V is TRBV7-3; D possibly corresponds to TRBD1 (5 bases). The input for sequencing was PBMCs, mostly from graft donor cells, taken 180 days after TCRalphabeta/CD19-depleted stem cell transplant. This CDR3 reads CASSLNEGHGYTF. CDR3 DNA sequence: TGTGCCAGCAGCTTAAACGAGGGGCATGGCTACACCTTC.